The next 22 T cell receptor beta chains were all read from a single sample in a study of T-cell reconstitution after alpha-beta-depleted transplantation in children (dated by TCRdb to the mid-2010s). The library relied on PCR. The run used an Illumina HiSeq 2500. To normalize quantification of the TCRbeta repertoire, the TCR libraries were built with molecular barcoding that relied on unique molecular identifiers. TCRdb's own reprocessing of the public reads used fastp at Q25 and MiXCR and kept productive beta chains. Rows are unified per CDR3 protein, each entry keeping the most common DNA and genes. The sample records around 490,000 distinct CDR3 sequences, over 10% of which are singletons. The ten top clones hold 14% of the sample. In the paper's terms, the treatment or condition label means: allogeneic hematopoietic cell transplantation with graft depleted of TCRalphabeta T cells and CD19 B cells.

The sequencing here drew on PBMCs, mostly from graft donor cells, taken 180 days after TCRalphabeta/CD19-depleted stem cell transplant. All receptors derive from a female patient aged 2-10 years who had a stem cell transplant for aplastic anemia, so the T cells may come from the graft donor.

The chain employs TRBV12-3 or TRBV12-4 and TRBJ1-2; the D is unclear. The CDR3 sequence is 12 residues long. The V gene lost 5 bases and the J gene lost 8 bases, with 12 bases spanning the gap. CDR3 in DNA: TGTGCCAGCAGTCAGGACGGAAGCGGCTACACCTTC. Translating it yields CASSQDGSGYTF.

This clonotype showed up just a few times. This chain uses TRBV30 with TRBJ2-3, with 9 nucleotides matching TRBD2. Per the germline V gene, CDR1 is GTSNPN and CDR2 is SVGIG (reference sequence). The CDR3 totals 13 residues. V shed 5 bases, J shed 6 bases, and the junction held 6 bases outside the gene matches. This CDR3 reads CAWVSGSRDTQYF. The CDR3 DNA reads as TGTGCCTGGGTTAGCGGGAGTAGGGATACGCAGTATTTT.

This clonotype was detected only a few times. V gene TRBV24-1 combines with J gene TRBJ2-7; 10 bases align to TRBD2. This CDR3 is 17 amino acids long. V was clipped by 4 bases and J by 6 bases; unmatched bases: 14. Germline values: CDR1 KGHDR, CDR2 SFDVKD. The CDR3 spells CATSDPQLAGDDAEQYF. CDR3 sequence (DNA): TGTGCCACCAGTGACCCACAGCTAGCGGGAGATGACGCCGAGCAGTACTTC.

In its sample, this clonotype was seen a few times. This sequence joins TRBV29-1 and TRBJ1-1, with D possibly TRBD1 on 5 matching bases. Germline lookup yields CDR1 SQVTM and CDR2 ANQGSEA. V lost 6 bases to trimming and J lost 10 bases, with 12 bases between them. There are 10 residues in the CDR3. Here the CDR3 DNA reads TGCAGCGTAACAGGTTTGGGAGCTTTCTTT. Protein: CSVTGLGAFF. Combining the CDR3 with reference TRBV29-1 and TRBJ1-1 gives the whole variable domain SAVISQKPSRDICQRGTSLTIQCQVDSQVTMMFWYRQQPGQSLTLIATANQGSEATYESGFVIDKFPISRPNLTFSTLTVSNMSPEDSSIYLCSVTGLGAFFGQGTRLTVV.

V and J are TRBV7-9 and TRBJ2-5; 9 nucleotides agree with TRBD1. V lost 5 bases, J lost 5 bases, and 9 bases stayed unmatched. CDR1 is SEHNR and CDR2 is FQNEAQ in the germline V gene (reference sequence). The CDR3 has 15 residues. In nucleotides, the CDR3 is TGTGCCAGCAGCACCCTGGGACAGGGTTGGGAGACCCAGTACTTC. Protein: CASSTLGQGWETQYF.

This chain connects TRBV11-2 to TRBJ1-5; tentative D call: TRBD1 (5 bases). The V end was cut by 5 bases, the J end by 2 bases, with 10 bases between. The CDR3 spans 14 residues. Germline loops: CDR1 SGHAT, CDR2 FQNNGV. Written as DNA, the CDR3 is TGTGCCAGCAGCGGGCTAGGGGGCAATCAGCCCCAGCATTTT. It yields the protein CASSGLGGNQPQHF.

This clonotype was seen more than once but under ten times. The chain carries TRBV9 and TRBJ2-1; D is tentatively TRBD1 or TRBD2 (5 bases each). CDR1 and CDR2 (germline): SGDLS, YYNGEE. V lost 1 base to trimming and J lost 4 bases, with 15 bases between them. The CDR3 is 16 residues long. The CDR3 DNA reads TGTGCCAGCAGCGTAACCCTCAGGGAGCGGTACAATGAGCAGTTCTTC. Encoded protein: CASSVTLRERYNEQFF.

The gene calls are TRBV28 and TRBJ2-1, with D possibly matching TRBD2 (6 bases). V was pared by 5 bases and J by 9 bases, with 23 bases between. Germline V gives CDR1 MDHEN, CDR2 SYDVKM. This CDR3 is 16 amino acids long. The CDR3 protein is CASSLPRTGAVIEQFF. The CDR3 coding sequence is TGTGCCAGCAGTCTCCCCAGGACGGGAGCAGTGATTGAGCAGTTCTTC.

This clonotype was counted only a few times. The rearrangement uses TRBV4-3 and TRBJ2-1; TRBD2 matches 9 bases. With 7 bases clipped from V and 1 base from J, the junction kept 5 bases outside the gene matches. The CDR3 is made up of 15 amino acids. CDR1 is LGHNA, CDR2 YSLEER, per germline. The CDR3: CASKGGRGSYNEQFF. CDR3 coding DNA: TGCGCCAGCAAGGGCGGGAGGGGATCCTACAATGAGCAGTTCTTC.

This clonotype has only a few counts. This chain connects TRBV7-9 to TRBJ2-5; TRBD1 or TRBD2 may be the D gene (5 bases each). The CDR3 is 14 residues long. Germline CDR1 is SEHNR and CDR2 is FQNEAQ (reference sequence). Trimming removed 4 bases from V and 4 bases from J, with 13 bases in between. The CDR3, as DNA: TGTGCCAGCAGCTCCTGGGACCCGGGAGAGACCCAGTACTTC. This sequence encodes CASSSWDPGETQYF.

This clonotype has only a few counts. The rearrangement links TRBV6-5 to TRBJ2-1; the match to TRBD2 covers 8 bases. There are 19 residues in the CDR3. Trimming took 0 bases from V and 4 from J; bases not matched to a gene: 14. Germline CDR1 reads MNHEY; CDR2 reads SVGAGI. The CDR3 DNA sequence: TGTGCCAGCAGTTACTCGATAGACGGAACTAGCGGACCTTACAATGAGCAGTTCTTC. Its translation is CASSYSIDGTSGPYNEQFF.

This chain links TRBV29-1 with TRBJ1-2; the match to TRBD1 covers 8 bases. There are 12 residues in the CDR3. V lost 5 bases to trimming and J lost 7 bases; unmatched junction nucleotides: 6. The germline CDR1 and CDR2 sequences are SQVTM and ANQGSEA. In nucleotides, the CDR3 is TGCAGCGTTAATGACAGGGGTGGTGGCTACACCTTC. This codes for CSVNDRGGGYTF.

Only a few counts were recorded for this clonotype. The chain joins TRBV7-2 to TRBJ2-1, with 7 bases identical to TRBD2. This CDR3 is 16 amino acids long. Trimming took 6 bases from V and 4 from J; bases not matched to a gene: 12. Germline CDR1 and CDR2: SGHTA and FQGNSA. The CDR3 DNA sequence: TGTGCCAGCAGTCGCCTGGGGGAGGGCCTTTACAATGAGCAGTTCTTC. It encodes CASSRLGEGLYNEQFF. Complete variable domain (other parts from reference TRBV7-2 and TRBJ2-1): GAGVSQSPSNKVTEKGKDVELRCDPISGHTALYWYRQSLGQGLEFLIYFQGNSAPDKSGLPSDRFSAERTGGSVSTLTIQRTQQEDSAVYLCASSRLGEGLYNEQFFGPGTRLTVL.

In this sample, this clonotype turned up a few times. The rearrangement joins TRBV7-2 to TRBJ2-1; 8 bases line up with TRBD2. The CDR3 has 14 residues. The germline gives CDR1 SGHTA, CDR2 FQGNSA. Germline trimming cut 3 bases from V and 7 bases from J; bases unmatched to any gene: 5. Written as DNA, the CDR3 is TGTGCCAGCAGCTTCGGGAGGGCGGGGAATGAGCAGTTCTTC. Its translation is CASSFGRAGNEQFF.

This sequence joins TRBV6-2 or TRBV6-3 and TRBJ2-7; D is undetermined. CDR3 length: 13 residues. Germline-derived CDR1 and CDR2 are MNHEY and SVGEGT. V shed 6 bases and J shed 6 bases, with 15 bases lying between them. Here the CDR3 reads CASRPTRASEQYF. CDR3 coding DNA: TGTGCCAGCAGACCCACCCGTGCGAGCGAGCAGTACTTC.

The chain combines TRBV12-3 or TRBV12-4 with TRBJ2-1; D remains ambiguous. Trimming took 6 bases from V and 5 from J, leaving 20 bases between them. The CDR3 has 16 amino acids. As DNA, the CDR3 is TGTGCCAGCAGCCTATCACCTTTATCTCCCCACAATGAGCAGTTCTTC. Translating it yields CASSLSPLSPHNEQFF.

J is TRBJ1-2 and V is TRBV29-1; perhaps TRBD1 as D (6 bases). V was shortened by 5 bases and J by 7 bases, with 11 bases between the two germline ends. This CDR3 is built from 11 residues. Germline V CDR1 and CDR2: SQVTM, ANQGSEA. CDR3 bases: TGCAGCGTTCCAGGGGCGGGTGGCTACACCTTC. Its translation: CSVPGAGGYTF.

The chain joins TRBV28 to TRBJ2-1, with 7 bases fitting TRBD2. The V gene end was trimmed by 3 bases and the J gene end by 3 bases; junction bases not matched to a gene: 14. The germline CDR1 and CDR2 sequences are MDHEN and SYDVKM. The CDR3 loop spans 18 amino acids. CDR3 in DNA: TGTGCCAGCAGTTTCGTCCCCCTTACTAGCGCCTTCTACAATGAGCAGTTCTTC. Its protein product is CASSFVPLTSAFYNEQFF.

The CDR3 is CSAPLGGSLTSTDTQYF. The CDR3 nucleotides are TGCAGTGCACCGCTGGGTGGGTCGTTAACTAGCACAGATACGCAGTATTTT. This rearrangement joins TRBV20-1 to TRBJ2-3; D remains ambiguous. Germline V gene sequence: CDR1 DFQATT, CDR2 SNEGSKA (reference sequence). V lost 6 bases to trimming and J lost 0 bases, with 22 bases between them. CDR3 length: 17 amino acids.

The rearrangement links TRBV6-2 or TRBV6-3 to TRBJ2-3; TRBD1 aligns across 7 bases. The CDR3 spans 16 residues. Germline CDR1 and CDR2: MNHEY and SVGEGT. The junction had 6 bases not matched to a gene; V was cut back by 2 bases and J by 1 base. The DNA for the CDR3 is TGTGCCAGCAGTTACCCCTGGCAGGGGGGCACAGATACGCAGTATTTT. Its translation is CASSYPWQGGTDTQYF.

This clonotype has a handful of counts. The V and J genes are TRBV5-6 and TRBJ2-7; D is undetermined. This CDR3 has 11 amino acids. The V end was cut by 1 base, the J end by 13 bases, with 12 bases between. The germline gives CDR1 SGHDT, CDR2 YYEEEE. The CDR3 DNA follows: TGTGCCAGCAGCTTGTTGAGCGACCAATACGTC. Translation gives CASSLLSDQYV.

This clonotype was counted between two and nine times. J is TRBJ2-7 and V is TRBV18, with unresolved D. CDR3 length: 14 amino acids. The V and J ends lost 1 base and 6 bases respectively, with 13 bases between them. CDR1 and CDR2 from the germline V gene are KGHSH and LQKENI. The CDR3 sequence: CASSPQESGGEQYF. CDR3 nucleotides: TGTGCCAGCTCACCACAGGAGAGTGGTGGCGAGCAGTACTTC.